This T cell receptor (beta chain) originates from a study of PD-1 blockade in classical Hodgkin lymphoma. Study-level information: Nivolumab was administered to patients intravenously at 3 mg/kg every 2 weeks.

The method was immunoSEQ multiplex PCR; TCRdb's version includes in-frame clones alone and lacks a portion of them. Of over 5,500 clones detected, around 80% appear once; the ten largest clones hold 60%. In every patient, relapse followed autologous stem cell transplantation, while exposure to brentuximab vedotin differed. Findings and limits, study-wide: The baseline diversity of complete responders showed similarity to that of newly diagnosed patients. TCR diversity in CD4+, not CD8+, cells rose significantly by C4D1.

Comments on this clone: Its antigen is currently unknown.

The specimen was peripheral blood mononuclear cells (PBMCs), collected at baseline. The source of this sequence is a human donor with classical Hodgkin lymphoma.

CDR3 DNA sequence: TGCGCCAGCAGCTCGGGCGGGACAGCACTCAATGAGCAGTTCTTC. This translates into CASSSGGTALNEQFF. The V and J genes are TRBV5-1 and TRBJ2-1; the D gene is possibly TRBD1 (7 bases). This CDR3 has 15 residues. Germline CDR1 is SGHRS and CDR2 is YFSETQ. The V gene lost 3 bases and the J gene lost 6 bases, with 16 bases spanning the gap.